These 2 T cell receptor beta chains were sequenced from one sample in a study of CD8 T cells in Susac syndrome. RNA was extracted with the RNeasy kit, and a quantity of roughly 0.5 to 1 ug was reverse transcribed using random hexamers. MiXCR, applied by TCRdb to the immunoSEQ multiplex PCR reads, yields one record per CDR3 protein. The sample consists of about 280,000 distinct CDR3 sequences, 85% of them appearing once. Sequencing used CD8+ T cells from PBMCs. Every receptor here comes from a human donor with multiple sclerosis.

This clonotype has just one count. The chain joins TRBV28 to TRBJ2-5, with D perhaps given as TRBD1 or TRBD2 (5 bases each). CDR1 and CDR2 from the germline V gene are MDHEN and SYDVKM. The CDR3 has 17 residues. V was cut by 6 bases and J by 1 base, with 21 bases left in between. CDR3 nucleotide sequence: TGTGCCAGCAGCAAAGGGACCGCCGATGAATTCCAAGAGACCCAGTACTTC. Amino acids: CASSKGTADEFQETQYF.

The V gene is TRBV4-1, the J gene TRBJ2-7; 8 bases align to TRBD1. CDR3 length equals 14 residues. The V segment lost 4 bases and the J segment 5 bases; nucleotides outside the gene matches: 7. CDR1 is MGHRA, CDR2 YSYEKL, per germline. CDR3 nucleotide sequence: TGCGCCAGCAGCCCGCCGGACAGGGTCAACGAGCAGTACTTC. Amino acid sequence: CASSPPDRVNEQYF.